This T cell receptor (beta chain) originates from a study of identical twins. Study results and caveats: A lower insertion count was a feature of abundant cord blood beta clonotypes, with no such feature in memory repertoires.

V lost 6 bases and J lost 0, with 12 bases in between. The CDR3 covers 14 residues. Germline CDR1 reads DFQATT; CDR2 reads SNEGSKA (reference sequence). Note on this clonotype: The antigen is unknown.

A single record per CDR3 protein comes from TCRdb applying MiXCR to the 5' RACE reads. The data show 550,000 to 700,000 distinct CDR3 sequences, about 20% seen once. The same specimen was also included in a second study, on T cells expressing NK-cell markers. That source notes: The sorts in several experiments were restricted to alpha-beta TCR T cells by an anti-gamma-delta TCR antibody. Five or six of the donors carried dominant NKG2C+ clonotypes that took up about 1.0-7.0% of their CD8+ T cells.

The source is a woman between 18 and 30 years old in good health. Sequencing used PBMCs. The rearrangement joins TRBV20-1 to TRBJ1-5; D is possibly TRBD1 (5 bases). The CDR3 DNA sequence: TGCAGTGCAACGGGACGGTATAGCAATCAGCCCCAGCATTTT. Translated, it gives CSATGRYSNQPQHF.